These T cell receptor beta chains were read from a single sample in a study of T-cell reconstitution after alpha-beta-depleted transplantation in children. TCRdb fed the PCR reads into MiXCR, producing one record per CDR3 protein. The sample includes around 670,000 distinct CDR3 sequences, 13% of them seen just once. Sequencing used PBMCs, obtained before TCRalphabeta/CD19-depleted stem cell transplant. The source is a girl aged 2 to 9 with congenital amegakaryocytic thrombocytopenia, due to receive a stem cell transplant. Both conserved end residues are part of each CDR3. Fields, in order: V gene, J gene, clone size, D gene, CDR3 protein, CDR3 DNA. A D gene is named only where the DNA matches it firmly. The size entry is marked missing in some rows and otherwise reads once, few, many or a size class.

TRBV29-1	TRBJ1-1	many	NA	CSVETGPRAGALTEAFF	TGCAGCGTTGAAACAGGTCCCCGGGCGGGGGCGCTTACTGAAGCTTTCTTT
TRBV5-1	TRBJ2-5	few	TRBD1	CASSKDRVGETQYF	TGCGCCAGCTCCAAGGACAGGGTAGGAGAGACCCAGTACTTC
TRBV20-1	TRBJ2-1	many	NA	CSLEQSYNEQFF	TGCAGTTTGGAGCAGTCCTACAATGAGCAGTTCTTC
TRBV5-1	TRBJ2-2	few	TRBD2	CASSPRTSGPNTGELFF	TGCGCCAGCAGCCCCCGGACTAGCGGACCGAACACCGGGGAGCTGTTTTTT
TRBV24-1	TRBJ2-5	few	TRBD1	CATSDPPGRSDPRTGPRETQYF	TGTGCCACCAGTGATCCTCCTGGGCGATCCGACCCCCGGACAGGCCCCCGAGAGACCCAGTACTTC
TRBV19	TRBJ2-2	NA	NA	CASSILMDPGELFF	TGTGCCAGTAGTATCCTTATGGATCCCGGGGAGCTGTTTTTT
TRBV7-8	TRBJ2-7	few	NA	CASSPQLGGEQYF	TGTGCCAGCAGCCCCCAATTAGGAGGAGAGCAGTACTTC
TRBV7-2	TRBJ2-7	few	NA	CASSYGTSPSYEQYF	TGTGCCAGCAGCTACGGGACGAGCCCCTCCTACGAGCAGTACTTC
TRBV19	TRBJ2-5	NA	TRBD2	CASSTRLAGARAQYF	TGTGCCAGTAGTACCCGACTAGCGGGAGCGCGCGCCCAGTACTTC
TRBV4-1	TRBJ2-7	NA	TRBD2	CASSQVSLSGNEQYF	TGCGCCAGCAGCCAAGTTTCTCTTAGCGGGAACGAGCAGTACTTC
TRBV20-1	TRBJ2-7	NA	NA	CSAIPRANWNEQYF	TGCAGTGCTATCCCCAGGGCTAACTGGAACGAGCAGTACTTC
TRBV5-1	TRBJ2-2	few	NA	CASRINPTGELFF	TGCGCCAGCAGAATCAACCCCACCGGGGAGCTGTTTTTT
TRBV2	TRBJ2-3	few	TRBD2	CASSGGAGEVTDTQYF	TGTGCCAGCAGTGGGGGAGCGGGAGAGGTCACAGATACGCAGTATTTT
TRBV7-8	TRBJ1-1	many	NA	CASSYTGGTEAFF	TGTGCCAGCAGCTACACCGGAGGCACTGAAGCTTTCTTT
TRBV6-5	TRBJ1-4	many	NA	CASSSGNEKLFF	TGTGCCAGCAGTTCAGGGAATGAAAAACTGTTTTTT
TRBV7-6	TRBJ1-1	few	NA	CASSSQDRNTEAFF	TGTGCCAGCAGCTCACAGGACAGGAACACTGAAGCTTTCTTT
TRBV5-1	TRBJ2-3	NA	NA	CASSLVLTADTQYF	TGCGCCAGCAGCTTGGTACTTACAGCAGATACGCAGTATTTT
TRBV6-1	TRBJ2-7	few	NA	CASSTGVMDEQYF	TGTGCCAGCAGCACAGGAGTGATGGACGAGCAGTACTTC
TRBV20-1	TRBJ1-3	many	NA	CSASSPAVRAGNTIYF	TGCAGTGCTAGCTCCCCAGCGGTGCGGGCCGGAAACACCATATATTTT
TRBV7-3	TRBJ2-1	many	TRBD2	CASSLGLGDNEQFF	TGTGCCAGCAGCCTGGGACTAGGAGACAATGAGCAGTTCTTC
TRBV12-3/TRBV12-4	TRBJ1-5	many	TRBD1	CASLRGQPGQPQHF	TGTGCCAGCTTGAGGGGACAGCCGGGTCAGCCCCAGCATTTT
TRBV20-1	TRBJ2-7	many	NA	CSARVLGDPYEQYF	TGCAGTGCTAGGGTCCTGGGGGATCCCTACGAGCAGTACTTC
TRBV28	TRBJ2-3	many	NA	CASSRGATDTQYF	TGTGCCAGCAGTCGGGGGGCAACAGATACGCAGTATTTT
TRBV10-2	TRBJ1-1	many	NA	CASVGLTEAFF	TGCGCCAGCGTGGGGCTGACTGAAGCTTTCTTT
TRBV24-1	TRBJ2-3	NA	NA	CATSDLATGGDTQYF	TGTGCCACCAGTGATTTGGCGACAGGTGGAGATACGCAGTATTTT
TRBV20-1	TRBJ2-3	few	TRBD1	CSAPGTGPPDTQYF	TGCAGCGCCCCCGGGACAGGGCCCCCAGATACGCAGTATTTT
TRBV19	TRBJ2-1	many	NA	CASSIGSPGPEQFF	TGTGCCAGTAGTATAGGGTCCCCAGGTCCGGAGCAGTTCTTC
TRBV6-1	TRBJ2-4	many	NA	CASSRDNGENIQYF	TGTGCCAGCAGTCGCGATAACGGCGAAAACATTCAGTACTTC
TRBV11-1	TRBJ2-1	NA	NA	CASSLVGSVPNSYNEQFF	TGTGCCAGCAGCTTAGTGGGAAGCGTCCCGAACTCCTACAATGAGCAGTTCTTC
TRBV30	TRBJ2-3	NA	NA	CAWEGNPVGTQYF	TGTGCCTGGGAGGGGAACCCGGTCGGTACGCAGTATTTT
TRBV9	TRBJ1-5	many	NA	CASSVASNQPQHF	TGTGCCAGCAGCGTAGCCAGCAATCAGCCCCAGCATTTT
TRBV4-1	TRBJ2-3	NA	TRBD1	CASSPHLLPGTEFADTQYF	TGCGCCAGCAGCCCCCATCTCCTACCCGGGACAGAATTCGCAGATACGCAGTATTTT
TRBV5-1	TRBJ2-7	many	NA	CASSSSPAVSYEQYF	TGCGCCAGCAGCTCTTCCCCGGCCGTCTCCTACGAGCAGTACTTC
TRBV12-3/TRBV12-4	TRBJ2-1	few	NA	CASSFKRNNEQFF	TGTGCCAGCAGTTTTAAGAGAAACAATGAGCAGTTCTTC
TRBV29-1	TRBJ2-3	many	NA	CSARDRMQYF	TGCAGCGCGCGGGACAGAATGCAGTATTTT
TRBV29-1	TRBJ2-1	many	TRBD1	CSAKDRSYNEQFF	TGCAGCGCCAAGGACAGGAGCTACAATGAGCAGTTCTTC
TRBV30	TRBJ2-3	few	NA	CAWGKRPDTQYF	TGTGCCTGGGGGAAAAGGCCAGATACGCAGTATTTT
TRBV5-1	TRBJ2-7	NA	TRBD1	CASSVQGTPHYEQYF	TGCGCCAGCAGCGTACAGGGGACACCCCACTACGAGCAGTACTTC
TRBV19	TRBJ2-7	many	NA	CASGGVYEQYF	TGTGCCAGTGGTGGGGTGTACGAGCAGTACTTC